What follows are 21 T cell receptor beta chains derived from one specimen sequenced in a study of OX40 agonist ivuxolimab in advanced cancers. Using immunoSEQ multiplex PCR, the repertoire was profiled, and TCRdb retains in-frame clones only, with some absent. The data show some 42,000 clones, 75% to 90% seen once. Here the sequenced sample was CD4+ or CD8+ T cells sorted from blood, taken in a trial of the OX40 agonist ivuxolimab. Source of these receptors: an adult with an advanced solid tumor such as melanoma, head and neck, liver or kidney cancer.

The table lists this clone with a few counts. The chain uses TRBV6-5 and TRBJ1-2; no firm D call. From germline, CDR1 is MNHEY and CDR2 SVGAGI. The CDR3 has 15 amino acids. V was clipped by 0 bases and J by 6 bases, with 14 bases between them. The CDR3 sequence: CASSYSRGGDNGYTF. CDR3 bases: TGTGCCAGCAGTTACTCGCGGGGAGGAGACAATGGCTACACCTTC.

The rearrangement joins TRBV10-3 to TRBJ2-3; a possible D gene is TRBD1 (5 bases). CDR3 length: 14 residues. Trimming left V 11 bases short and J 0 bases short, with 15 bases between. Germline lookup yields CDR1 ENHRY and CDR2 SYGVKD. CDR3 residues: CAFKGAFSTDTQYF. CDR3 DNA: TGTGCCTTTAAAGGGGCCTTTAGCACAGATACGCAGTATTTT.

The chain is built from TRBV2 and TRBJ2-1; no clear D. The CDR3 spans 11 residues. Trimming took 5 bases from V and 8 from J, leaving 7 bases between them. Germline V CDR1 and CDR2: SNHLY, FYNNEI. In nucleotides, the CDR3 is TGTGCCAGCAGTAAAAGAGATGAGCAGTTCTTC. Amino acids: CASSKRDEQFF.

CDR3 residues: CATSRDKGYAYNEQFF. CDR3 DNA sequence: TGTGCCACCAGCAGAGATAAAGGGTACGCCTACAATGAGCAGTTCTTC. V gene TRBV15 combines with J gene TRBJ2-1, with no clear D. Germline values: CDR1 LNHNV, CDR2 YYDKDF (reference sequence). Trimming stripped 0 bases from V and 2 bases from J, with 11 bases between. The CDR3 length is 16 residues.

The chain has TRBV2 and TRBJ1-2; 10 bases match TRBD1. The J segment lost 6 bases and the V segment lost 6 bases, leaving 10 bases of the junction unmatched. Looked up from germline, CDR1 is SNHLY and CDR2 is FYNNEI. This CDR3 is built from 15 residues. The CDR3 region is CASRVGQGIWNGYTF. The CDR3 bases are TGTGCCAGCAGGGTGGGACAGGGGATTTGGAATGGCTACACCTTC.

The rearrangement uses TRBV4-1 and TRBJ2-7; 8 bases agree with TRBD2. The CDR3 spans 16 residues. The germline gives CDR1 MGHRA, CDR2 YSYEKL. J was trimmed by 7 bases and V by 4 bases; bases with no gene match: 15. CDR3 coding DNA: TGCGCCAGCAGCCTCCTTGCTGGGCTAGCGGGTCGTGAGCAGTACTTC. Its translation is CASSLLAGLAGREQYF.

The chain links TRBV27 to TRBJ2-1; D may be TRBD1 or TRBD2 (5 bases each). CDR3 length: 16 amino acids. Germline-derived CDR1 and CDR2 are MNHEY and SMNVEV (reference sequence). The V gene lost 6 bases and the J gene lost 9 bases, with 24 bases spanning the gap. The chain's CDR3 is CASSSTLGVAGGEQFF. The CDR3 bases are TGTGCCAGCAGCTCCACGTTAGGGGTTGCGGGCGGTGAGCAGTTCTTC.

This chain connects TRBV7-3 to TRBJ2-5, with D possibly TRBD2 on 5 matching bases. The J call may not be correct, given that the DNA end is closer to TRBJ2-7. From germline, CDR1 is SGHTA and CDR2 FQGTGA. There are 14 residues in the CDR3. The CDR3 reads CASSQNRGDYEQYF. The DNA for the CDR3 is TGTGCCAGCAGCCAAAACCGGGGAGACTACGAGCAGTACTTC.

V and J are TRBV6-1 and TRBJ2-7, with 7 nucleotides matching TRBD2. The CDR3 sequence is 19 residues long. Germline values: CDR1 MNHNS, CDR2 SASEGT. V was clipped by 2 bases and J by 2 bases; unmatched bases: 18. CDR3 nucleotide sequence: TGTGCCAGCAGTGAACTCCTTATAGCGGGTGGCCCCTGGACCTACGAGCAGTACTTC. It translates to CASSELLIAGGPWTYEQYF.

This clone showed up just once. V gene TRBV2 combines with J gene TRBJ2-5, with a possible D match to TRBD2 (6 bases). CDR1 is SNHLY, CDR2 FYNNEI, per germline. Trimming left V 3 bases short and J 5 bases short, with 16 bases between. The CDR3 consists of 15 residues. The CDR3 spells CASSESGLGGETQYF. CDR3 nucleotides: TGTGCCAGCAGTGAGAGCGGGCTAGGAGGGGAGACCCAGTACTTC.

The chain combines TRBV4-2 with TRBJ1-5; maybe TRBD1 (5 bases). The CDR3 is made up of 13 amino acids. The V and J ends lost 5 bases and 4 bases respectively, with 9 bases between them. CDR1 is LGHNA and CDR2 is YNFKEQ in the germline V gene. In nucleotides, the CDR3 is TGTGCCAGCAGCATGACAGAGAATCAGCCCCAGCATTTT. Amino acid sequence: CASSMTENQPQHF.

This clone was picked up a small number of times. The V and J genes are TRBV7-9 and TRBJ1-4, with a tentative D call TRBD1 (6 bases). The V and J ends lost 2 bases and 8 bases respectively, with 12 bases between them. From germline, CDR1 is SEHNR and CDR2 FQNEAQ (reference sequence). The CDR3 extends over 14 amino acids. DNA for the CDR3: TGTGCCAGCAGCTTATCAGGGGACGTCGAAAAACTGTTTTTT. Its translation is CASSLSGDVEKLFF. Combining the CDR3 with reference TRBV7-9 and TRBJ1-4 gives the whole variable domain DTGVSQNPRHKITKRGQNVTFRCDPISEHNRLYWYRQTLGQGPEFLTYFQNEAQLEKSRLLSDRFSAERPKGSFSTLEIQRTEQGDSAMYLCASSLSGDVEKLFFGSGTQLSVL.

V is TRBV7-9 and J is TRBJ2-1; 10 bases match TRBD2. Trimming took 3 bases from V and 8 from J; bases not matched to a gene: 7. Germline CDR1 is SEHNR and CDR2 is FQNEAQ (reference sequence). The CDR3 contains 15 residues. In DNA form, the CDR3 reads TGTGCCAGCAGCTTCAGTCTAGCGGGAGTCTATGAGCAGTTCTTC. Protein: CASSFSLAGVYEQFF.

This sequence joins TRBV11-2 and TRBJ1-2; maybe TRBD1 (5 bases). Germline lookup yields CDR1 SGHAT and CDR2 FQNNGV. This CDR3 spans 14 amino acids. V lost 3 bases to trimming and J lost 5 bases, with 13 bases between them. The CDR3 loop is CASSFNQGAYGYTF. CDR3 DNA sequence: TGTGCCAGCAGCTTTAATCAGGGAGCTTATGGCTACACCTTC.

The V call is TRBV29-1, the J call TRBJ2-5, with TRBD1 as a possible D gene (5 bases). The CDR3 sequence is 13 residues long. Germline CDR1 SQVTM, CDR2 ANQGSEA. The germline V and J ends were trimmed by 0 bases and 5 bases, with 10 bases remaining between them. CDR3 loop: CSVEDFRAETQYF. The CDR3, as DNA: TGCAGCGTTGAAGATTTCAGGGCGGAGACCCAGTACTTC.

This rearrangement joins TRBV5-6 to TRBJ1-5, with a possible D match to TRBD1 (6 bases). Germline V gene data show CDR1 as SGHDT and CDR2 as YYEEEE. V was pared by 4 bases and J by 9 bases, with 14 bases between. There are 13 residues in the CDR3. The CDR3 is CASSPGAKTPQHF. Written as DNA, the CDR3 is TGTGCCAGCAGCCCAGGGGCCAAGACGCCCCAGCATTTT.

V gene TRBV5-1 combines with J gene TRBJ1-2; unclear D gene. Between the trimmed V and J ends, which lost 2 bases and 3 bases, there was a span of 11 bases. Looked up from germline, CDR1 is SGHRS and CDR2 is YFSETQ. CDR3 length equals 14 residues. CDR3 region: CASSLGGWDYGYTF. Here the CDR3 DNA reads TGCGCCAGCAGCTTAGGAGGGTGGGACTATGGCTACACCTTC.

V is TRBV28 and J is TRBJ2-7; D perhaps matches TRBD2 (5 bases). The V end was cut by 2 bases, the J end by 1 base, with 15 bases between. The germline CDR1 and CDR2 sequences are MDHEN and SYDVKM. The CDR3 spans 16 residues. The CDR3, as DNA: TGTGCCAGCAGTTTAAAAGCTGGACTGGGATCCTACGAGCAGTACTTC. Encoded protein: CASSLKAGLGSYEQYF. The full variable domain, completed using reference TRBV28 and TRBJ2-7, is DVKVTQSSRYLVKRTGEKVFLECVQDMDHENMFWYRQDPGLGLRLIYFSYDVKMKEKGDIPEGYSVSREKKERFSLILESASTNQTSMYLCASSLKAGLGSYEQYFGPGTRLTVT.

The chain links TRBV2 to TRBJ2-5, with TRBD1 as a possible D gene (5 bases). Trimming removed 2 bases at V and 4 bases at J, with 11 bases between. CDR3 length: 14 residues. In germline, CDR1 is SNHLY, CDR2 FYNNEI. This chain's CDR3 is CASSESVTAETQYF. CDR3 in DNA: TGTGCCAGCAGTGAAAGTGTGACAGCAGAGACCCAGTACTTC. The full variable domain, its missing parts supplied by reference TRBV2 and TRBJ2-5, is EPEVTQTPSHQVTQMGQEVILRCVPISNHLYFYWYRQILGQKVEFLVSFYNNEISEKSEIFDDQFSVERPDGSNFTLKIRSTKLEDSAMYFCASSESVTAETQYFGPGTRLLVL.

This chain joins TRBV28 and TRBJ2-5, with 9 bases that match TRBD2. J was trimmed by 4 bases and V by 6 bases; bases with no gene match: 9. The CDR3 covers 15 residues. Germline V gene sequence: CDR1 MDHEN, CDR2 SYDVKM. CDR3 in DNA: TGTGCCAGCAGGCCCAGCGGGGGGCGACGAGAGACCCAGTACTTC. Translated, it gives CASRPSGGRRETQYF.

The chain is built from TRBV9 and TRBJ1-6; D might be TRBD1 (5 bases). V lost 3 bases to trimming and J lost 0 bases, with 16 bases between them. Per germline, CDR1 SGDLS and CDR2 YYNGEE. CDR3 length equals 18 residues. The CDR3 is CASSAGTQPSSYNSPLHF. The CDR3 nucleotides are TGTGCCAGCAGCGCCGGGACCCAGCCGAGCTCCTATAATTCACCCCTCCACTTT.